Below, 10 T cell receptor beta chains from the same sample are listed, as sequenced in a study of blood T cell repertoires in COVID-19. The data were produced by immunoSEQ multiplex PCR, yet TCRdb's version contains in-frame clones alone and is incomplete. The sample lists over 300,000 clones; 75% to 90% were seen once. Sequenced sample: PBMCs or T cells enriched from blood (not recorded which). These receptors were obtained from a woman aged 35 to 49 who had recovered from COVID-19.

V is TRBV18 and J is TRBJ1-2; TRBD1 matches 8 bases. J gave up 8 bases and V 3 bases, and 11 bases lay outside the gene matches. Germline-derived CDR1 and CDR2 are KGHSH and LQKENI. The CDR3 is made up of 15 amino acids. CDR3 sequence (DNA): TGTGCCAGCTCACCTTGGGCCGAGACAGGGGTCGGCTACACCTTC. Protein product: CASSPWAETGVGYTF.

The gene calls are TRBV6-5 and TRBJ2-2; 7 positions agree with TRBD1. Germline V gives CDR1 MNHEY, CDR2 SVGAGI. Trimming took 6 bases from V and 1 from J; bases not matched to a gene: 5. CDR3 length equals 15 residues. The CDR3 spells CASRKGTENTGELFF. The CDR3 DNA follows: TGTGCCAGCAGGAAAGGGACAGAGAACACCGGGGAGCTGTTTTTT.

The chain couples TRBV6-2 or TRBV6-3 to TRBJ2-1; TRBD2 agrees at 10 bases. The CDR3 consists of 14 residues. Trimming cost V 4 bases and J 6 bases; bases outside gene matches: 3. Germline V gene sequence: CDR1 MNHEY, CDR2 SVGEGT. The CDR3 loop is CASSWSGGANEQFF. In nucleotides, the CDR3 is TGTGCCAGCAGTTGGAGCGGGGGGGCCAATGAGCAGTTCTTC.

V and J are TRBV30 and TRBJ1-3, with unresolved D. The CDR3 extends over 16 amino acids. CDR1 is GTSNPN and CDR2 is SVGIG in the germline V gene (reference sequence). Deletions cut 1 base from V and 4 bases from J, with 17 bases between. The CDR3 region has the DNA TGTGCCTGGAGTGCACCTTTGGGGAGTTTAGGAAACACCATATATTTT. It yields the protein CAWSAPLGSLGNTIYF.

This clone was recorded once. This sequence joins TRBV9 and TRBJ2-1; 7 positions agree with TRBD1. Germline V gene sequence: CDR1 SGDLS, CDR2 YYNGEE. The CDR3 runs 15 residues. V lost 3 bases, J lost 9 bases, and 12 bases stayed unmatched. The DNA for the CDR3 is TGTGCCAGCAGCGCGGGACAGTTTGGTGGAAGTGAGCAGTTCTTC. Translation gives CASSAGQFGGSEQFF.

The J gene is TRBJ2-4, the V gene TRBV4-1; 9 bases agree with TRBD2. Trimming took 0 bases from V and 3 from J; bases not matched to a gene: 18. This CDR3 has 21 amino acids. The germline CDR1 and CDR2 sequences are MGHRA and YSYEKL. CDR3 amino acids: CASSQEGRASGVVGVKNIQYF. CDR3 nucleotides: TGCGCCAGCAGCCAAGAAGGTCGGGCTAGCGGGGTCGTAGGGGTCAAAAACATTCAGTACTTC.

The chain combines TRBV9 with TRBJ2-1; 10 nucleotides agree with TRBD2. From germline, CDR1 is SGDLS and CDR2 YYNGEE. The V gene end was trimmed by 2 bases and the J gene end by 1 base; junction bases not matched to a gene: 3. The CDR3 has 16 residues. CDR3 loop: CASSVTSGVSYNEQFF. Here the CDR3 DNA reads TGTGCCAGCAGCGTCACTAGCGGGGTTTCCTACAATGAGCAGTTCTTC.

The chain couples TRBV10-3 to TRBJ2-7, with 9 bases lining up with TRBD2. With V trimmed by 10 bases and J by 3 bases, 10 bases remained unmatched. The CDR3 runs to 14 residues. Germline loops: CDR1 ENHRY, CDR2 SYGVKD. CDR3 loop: CATTLAGDVYEQYF. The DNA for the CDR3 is TGTGCCACTACCTTAGCGGGGGACGTCTACGAGCAGTACTTC.

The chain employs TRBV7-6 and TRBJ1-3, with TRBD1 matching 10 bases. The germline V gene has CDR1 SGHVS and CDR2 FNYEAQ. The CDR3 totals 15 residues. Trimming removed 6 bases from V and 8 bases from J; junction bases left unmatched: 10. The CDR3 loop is CASRRDRGDWDTIYF. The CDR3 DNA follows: TGTGCCAGCAGGCGGGACAGGGGAGATTGGGACACCATATATTTT.

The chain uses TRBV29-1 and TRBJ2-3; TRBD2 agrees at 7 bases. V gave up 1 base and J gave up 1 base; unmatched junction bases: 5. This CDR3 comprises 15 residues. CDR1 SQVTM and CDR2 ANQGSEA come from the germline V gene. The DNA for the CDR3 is TGCAGCGTTGAAGCAGGACGGGGGGGCACAGATACGCAGTATTTT. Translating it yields CSVEAGRGGTDTQYF.